The T cell receptor (beta chain) under discussion was sequenced for a study of blood T cell repertoires in COVID-19. Study-level information: Spain, Italy and the United States supplied samples that represented acute and convalescent COVID-19. T cells, B-cell-depleted T cells, or PBMCs supplied cDNA or gDNA.

CDR3 length equals 14 residues. Germline V gene lookup returns CDR1 SNHLY and CDR2 FYNNEI. The junction had 9 bases not matched to a gene; V was cut back by 6 bases and J by 5 bases. Methods used by the authors: Reference gene primer amplification yielded estimated nucleated cell counts. Sequenced by immunoSEQ multiplex PCR; TCRdb stores in-frame clones only, minus some. V, J and clone size reflect that table, while D and trimming were determined from the DNA. The sample has fewer than 75,000 clones, 89% seen once. The chain recombines TRBV2 with TRBJ1-1, with TRBD1 matching 7 bases. This receptor was obtained from a man aged 60-69 years with acute or convalescent COVID-19. Material for sequencing was peripheral blood. The CDR3 nucleotides are TGTGCCAGCAGCGAACAGGGGATTAGAACTGAAGCTTTCTTT. Translating gives CASSEQGIRTEAFF.